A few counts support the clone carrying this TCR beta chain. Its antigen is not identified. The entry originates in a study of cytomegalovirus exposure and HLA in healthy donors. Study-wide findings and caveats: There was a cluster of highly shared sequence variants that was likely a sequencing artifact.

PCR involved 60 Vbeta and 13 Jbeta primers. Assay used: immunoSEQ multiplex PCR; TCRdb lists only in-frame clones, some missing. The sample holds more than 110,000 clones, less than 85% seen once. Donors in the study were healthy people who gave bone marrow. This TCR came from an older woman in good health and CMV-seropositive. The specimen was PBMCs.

The CDR3 DNA sequence: TGTGCCAGCAGCTTAGAAGTAGCCTCCTACGAGCAGTACTTC. Translated: CASSLEVASYEQYF. The chain is built from TRBV7-2 and TRBJ2-7, with unresolved D. The CDR3 extends over 14 amino acids. The germline CDR1 and CDR2 sequences are SGHTA and FQGNSA. Trimming removed 1 base at V and 0 bases at J, with 7 bases between.